The 13 T cell receptor beta chains reported below all come from one sample, sequenced in a study of human T cells and chemical hapten exposure. In TCRdb, the RACE reads were re-called with MiXCR into one record per CDR3 protein. The table has about 90,000 distinct CDR3 sequences, 9.5% to 13% seen once. Documented time point: patch test 3, about 24 weeks after DPC sensitization. Noted treatment: therapeutic diphenylcyclopropenone sensitization with weekly scalp DPC. The sample consisted of whole blood, taken in connection with sensitization to the hapten diphenylcyclopropenone (DPC). The receptors derive from a woman in her 30s with alopecia areata. Some clones in this sample may be carry-over from other donors' samples.

Ten or more counts support this clonotype. The chain is built from TRBV29-1 and TRBJ2-1, with 11 bases identical to TRBD2. CDR3 length: 13 amino acids. Germline V CDR1 and CDR2: SQVTM, ANQGSEA. Written as DNA, the CDR3 is TGCAGTACGACTAGCGGGATTTACAATGAGCAGTTCTTC. It encodes CSTTSGIYNEQFF.

The V gene is TRBV18, the J gene TRBJ2-1; D is ambiguous. Germline V gives CDR1 KGHSH, CDR2 LQKENI. Deletions cut 3 bases from V and 4 bases from J, with 7 bases between. The CDR3 is made up of 13 amino acids. CDR3 nucleotide sequence: TGTGCCAGCTCACCGGAAGCATACAATGAGCAGTTCTTC. Encoded protein: CASSPEAYNEQFF.

A remark on this clonotype: This may be a read error: a much more frequent sequence differs by one nucleotide. The rearrangement uses TRBV7-9 and TRBJ2-5; no reliable D call. Trimming took off 1 base at V and 3 bases at J, with 12 bases between the two ends. Germline loops: CDR1 SEHNR, CDR2 FQNEAQ (reference sequence). The CDR3 extends over 15 amino acids. The CDR3 DNA follows: TGTGCCAGCAGCTTAGAGCGCAGGACGAAAGAGACCCAGTACTTC. Translation: CASSLERRTKETQYF.

This clonotype was detected many times. V is TRBV9 and J is TRBJ2-7, with D unresolved. CDR1 SGDLS and CDR2 YYNGEE come from the germline V gene. This CDR3 is built from 15 residues. V lost 2 bases to trimming and J lost 4 bases, with 16 bases between them. The chain's CDR3 is CASSVLSTGGYEQYF. The CDR3, as DNA: TGTGCCAGCAGCGTCCTGTCGACGGGCGGTTACGAGCAGTACTTC.

The V gene is TRBV19, the J gene TRBJ1-1; 7 positions agree with TRBD1. Germline V gene sequence: CDR1 LNHDA, CDR2 SQIVND (reference sequence). The CDR3 is 15 amino acids. Trimming took 5 bases from V and 6 from J; bases not matched to a gene: 12. Here the CDR3 DNA reads TGTGCCAGTAGTGTCACCGGGACAGCGACCTCTGAAGCTTTCTTT. Translated: CASSVTGTATSEAFF.

The chain employs TRBV29-1 and TRBJ2-4, with a weak D call TRBD2 (6 bases). Germline V gene data show CDR1 as SQVTM and CDR2 as ANQGSEA. The CDR3 consists of 11 residues. V dropped 7 bases and J dropped 8 bases, with 12 bases sitting between them. The CDR3 sequence: CSADWGDIQYF. The CDR3 nucleotides are TGCAGCGCTGACTGGGGGGACATTCAGTACTTC. The whole variable domain, remainder taken from reference TRBV29-1 and TRBJ2-4, is SAVISQKPSRDICQRGTSLTIQCQVDSQVTMMFWYRQQPGQSLTLIATANQGSEATYESGFVIDKFPISRPNLTFSTLTVSNMSPEDSSIYLCSADWGDIQYFGAGTRLSVL.

This clonotype has just a few counts. This chain links TRBV28 with TRBJ2-7; 8 bases are a match to TRBD1. Germline loops: CDR1 MDHEN, CDR2 SYDVKM. Trimming at V came to 7 bases and at J to 3 bases, leaving 11 bases not matched to a gene. This CDR3 is 15 amino acids long. This chain's CDR3 is CASTGSGQDYYEQYF. CDR3 coding DNA: TGTGCCAGCACGGGCTCGGGACAGGACTACTACGAGCAGTACTTC.

This clonotype has at least ten counts. The chain carries TRBV12-3 or TRBV12-4 and TRBJ2-7; the match to TRBD2 covers 7 bases. This CDR3 comprises 15 residues. The V and J ends lost 3 bases and 0 bases, in that order; junction bases with no gene match: 5. For the CDR3, the DNA is TGTGCCAGCAGTTTGGGGGGAGGGAGCTCCTACGAGCAGTACGTC. Amino acid sequence: CASSLGGGSSYEQYV.

The chain carries TRBV5-4 and TRBJ2-1; D gene ambiguous. Per germline, CDR1 SGHNT and CDR2 YYREEE (reference sequence). The length of the CDR3 is 14 residues. The V end was cut by 4 bases, the J end by 0 bases, with 8 bases between. CDR3 bases: TGTGCCAGCAGCCAAGGGCCCTCCTACAATGAGCAGTTCTTC. It is translated as CASSQGPSYNEQFF.

At least ten counts were recorded for this clonotype. The gene calls are TRBV20-1 and TRBJ2-5, with D unresolved. Germline assignment: CDR1 DFQATT and CDR2 SNEGSKA (reference sequence). The CDR3 is made up of 11 amino acids. V gave up 6 bases and J gave up 4 bases, with 9 bases separating them. CDR3 nucleotides: TGCAGTGCGATCGGGCGAGAGACCCAGTACTTC. Residues: CSAIGRETQYF.

The rearrangement uses TRBV7-2 and TRBJ2-3; D not certain. The CDR3 contains 14 residues. Per germline, CDR1 SGHTA and CDR2 FQGNSA. Trimming removed 5 bases at V and 4 bases at J, with 13 bases between. The CDR3 region has the DNA TGTGCCAGCAGCCCCACCGTAAGCTCAGATACGCAGTATTTT. This codes for CASSPTVSSDTQYF.

This clonotype was counted at least ten times. The chain carries TRBV6-2 or TRBV6-3 and TRBJ2-1; 7 bases are shared with TRBD2. The CDR3 has 15 amino acids. With 6 bases clipped from V and 0 bases from J, the junction kept 5 bases outside the gene matches. Germline V gives CDR1 MNHEY, CDR2 SVGEGT. The CDR3 reads CASRPGGSSYNEQFF. The CDR3 coding sequence is TGTGCCAGCAGACCTGGCGGGAGCTCCTACAATGAGCAGTTCTTC.

The sample holds many counts of this clonotype. The chain uses TRBV12-3 or TRBV12-4 and TRBJ1-2; D gene uncertain. The CDR3 is 12 residues long. The V end lost 4 bases, the J end lost 5 bases, and 8 bases lay between the germline ends. CDR3 amino acids: CASSYERYGYTF. The CDR3 nucleotides read TGTGCCAGCAGTTATGAGCGGTATGGCTACACCTTC.